A selection of T cell receptor beta chains follows, all from one sample in a study of blood T cells in healthy people across ages. Using its own MiXCR run on the 5' RACE reads, TCRdb lists one record per CDR3 protein. The sample includes about 970,000 distinct CDR3 sequences, roughly half of them seen just once. The sequenced sample consisted of blood. The receptors derive from a woman aged 55-70 years in good health. Both conserved end residues are part of each CDR3. A D gene is named only where the DNA matches it firmly. Where a row states a size, it is once, few, many or the class of an expanded clone; other rows omit it.

d_gene	j_gene	abundance	v_gene	CDR3nt	CDR3aa
-	TRBJ2-1	-	TRBV29-1	TGCAGCGTTGTCTCCGGTTTTACCGACAATGAGCAGTTCTTC	CSVVSGFTDNEQFF
TRBD2	TRBJ2-1	-	TRBV20-1	TGCAGTGCTAGTAGCGGGAGCCCTAATGAGCAGTTCTTC	CSASSGSPNEQFF
-	TRBJ2-5	-	TRBV20-1	TGCAGTGCTAGAAGTCGGGGGCCAGGAGAGACCCAGTACTTC	CSARSRGPGETQYF
-	TRBJ1-1	-	TRBV7-8	TGTGCCAGCAGCTTAGGACACATGAACACTGAAGCTTTCTTT	CASSLGHMNTEAFF
TRBD1	TRBJ1-2	-	TRBV5-1	TGCGCCAGCAGCTCTGACAGGGTTCGGCACTATGGCTACACCTTC	CASSSDRVRHYGYTF
-	TRBJ2-7	-	TRBV4-2	TGTGCCAGCAGCCAAGATCATTCAGGGGCCTACAATGAGCAGTACTTC	CASSQDHSGAYNEQYF
TRBD1	TRBJ2-7	few	TRBV2	TGTGCCAGGAGACAGGGGTCCTCCTACGAGCAGTACTTC	CARRQGSSYEQYF
TRBD1	TRBJ2-7	-	TRBV4-1	TGCGCCAGCAGCCAAAACACAGGGGGGTTCCCCTACGAGCAGTACTTC	CASSQNTGGFPYEQYF
TRBD1	TRBJ1-1	-	TRBV30	TGTGCCTGGAACGACAGGGGAATCGCAGCTTTCTTT	CAWNDRGIAAFF
TRBD2	TRBJ2-2	-	TRBV4-1	TGCGCCAGCAGCCAACGGGGACTAGCGGGAATTAACACCGGGGAGCTGTTTTTT	CASSQRGLAGINTGELFF
TRBD1	TRBJ1-1	few	TRBV4-2	TGTGCCAGCAGCCAAGATTTCGGACAGGGTCCAACTGAAGCTTTCTTT	CASSQDFGQGPTEAFF
-	TRBJ2-1	once	TRBV16	TGTGCCAGCACCCCGGGGAGGGACAACAATGAGCAGTTCTTC	CASTPGRDNNEQFF
-	TRBJ1-6	few	TRBV7-9	TGTGCCAGCAGCTTTGGACAGCGGCGGTCACCCCTCCACTTT	CASSFGQRRSPLHF
-	TRBJ2-1	many	TRBV6-2/TRBV6-3	TGTGCCAGCACCGACTCAATATGGGAGCAGTTCTTC	CASTDSIWEQFF
TRBD2	TRBJ2-7	few	TRBV12-3/TRBV12-4	TGTGCCAGCAGTTTGAGCGGGAGATTGGGCGAGCAGTACTTC	CASSLSGRLGEQYF
TRBD2	TRBJ2-3	-	TRBV25-1	TGTGCCAGCAGTGACCGACTAGCGGGAGTAGATACGCAGTATTTT	CASSDRLAGVDTQYF
TRBD2	TRBJ2-3	-	TRBV19	TGTGCCAGTACCACTAGCGGGAGTGTAGATACGCAGTATTTT	CASTTSGSVDTQYF
-	TRBJ2-7	-	TRBV29-1	TGCAGCGTAATGGACACCCGCTCCTACGAGCAGTACTTC	CSVMDTRSYEQYF
TRBD1	TRBJ2-6	few	TRBV7-9	TGTGCCAGCAGCTTGGGACAGGGCCCTTGGGCCAACGTCCTGACTTTC	CASSLGQGPWANVLTF
TRBD1	TRBJ2-5	-	TRBV27	TGTGCCAGCAGTTCCCTCGGGGCAGGGGGAAGAGAGCAGTACTTC	CASSSLGAGGREQYF
-	TRBJ2-5	few	TRBV7-2	TGTGCCAGCAGCCTACCACCTAATGACGAGACCCAGTACTTC	CASSLPPNDETQYF
TRBD1	TRBJ2-1	-	TRBV29-1	TGCAGCGCCGAGGGACAGGGGAACGGTGAGCAGTTCTTC	CSAEGQGNGEQFF
-	TRBJ1-5	-	TRBV12-3/TRBV12-4	TGTGCCAGCAGTTTGGCCCAAGCAGGGCAGCCCCAGCATTTT	CASSLAQAGQPQHF
TRBD1	TRBJ2-5	few	TRBV28	TGTGCCAGCAGACCCGGGACAGGGAGACAAGAGACCCAGTACTTC	CASRPGTGRQETQYF
TRBD1	TRBJ1-2	once	TRBV7-9	TGTGCCAGCAGCTTATTTTCAGGGGGCTCTGGTAACGGCTACACCTTC	CASSLFSGGSGNGYTF
TRBD2	TRBJ2-3	-	TRBV28	TGTGCCAGCAATCCTAGTGGGCTAGCGGGAGATACGCAGTATTTT	CASNPSGLAGDTQYF
-	TRBJ2-7	-	TRBV12-3/TRBV12-4	TGTGCCAGCAGCCGAGGACCGAACTACGAGCAGTACTTC	CASSRGPNYEQYF
TRBD1	TRBJ2-7	-	TRBV29-1	TGCAGCGGAGGGACAGGGGTTACCTACGAGCAGTACTTC	CSGGTGVTYEQYF
-	TRBJ2-5	many	TRBV20-1	TGCAGTGCTCCCCGGGCAGAGACCCAGTACTTC	CSAPRAETQYF